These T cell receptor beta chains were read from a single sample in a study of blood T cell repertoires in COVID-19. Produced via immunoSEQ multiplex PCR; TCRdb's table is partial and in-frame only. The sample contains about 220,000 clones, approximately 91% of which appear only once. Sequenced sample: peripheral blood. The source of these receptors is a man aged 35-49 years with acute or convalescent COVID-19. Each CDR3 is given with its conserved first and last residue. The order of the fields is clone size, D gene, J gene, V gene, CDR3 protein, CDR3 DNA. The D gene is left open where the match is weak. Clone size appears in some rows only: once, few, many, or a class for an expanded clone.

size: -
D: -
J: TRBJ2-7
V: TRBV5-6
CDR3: CASSASGTEQYF
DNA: TGTGCCAGCAGCGCCTCCGGTACTGAGCAGTACTTC

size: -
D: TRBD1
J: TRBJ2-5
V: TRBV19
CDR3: CASTDRAGPQETQYF
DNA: TGTGCCAGTACCGACAGGGCGGGTCCCCAAGAGACCCAGTACTTC

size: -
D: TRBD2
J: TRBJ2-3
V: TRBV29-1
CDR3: CSVGTSGSTDTQYF
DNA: TGCAGCGTTGGAACTAGCGGGAGCACAGATACGCAGTATTTT

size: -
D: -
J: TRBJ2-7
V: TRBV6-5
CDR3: CASSLQGSLYEQYF
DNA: TGTGCCAGCAGTTTACAGGGTTCTCTTTACGAGCAGTACTTC

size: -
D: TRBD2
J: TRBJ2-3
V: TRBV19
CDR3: CASSLAGGQDTQYF
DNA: TGTGCCAGTAGTCTGGCGGGGGGGCAAGATACGCAGTATTTT

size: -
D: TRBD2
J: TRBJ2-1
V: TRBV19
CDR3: CATRPTSGNYNEQFF
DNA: TGTGCCACCCGACCGACTAGCGGGAATTACAATGAGCAGTTCTTC

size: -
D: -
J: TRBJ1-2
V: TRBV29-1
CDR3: CSVGGWGDYGYTF
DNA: TGCAGCGTTGGGGGTTGGGGGGACTATGGCTACACCTTC

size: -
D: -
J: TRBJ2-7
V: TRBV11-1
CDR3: CASSPGVVFLAQQYF
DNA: TGTGCCAGCAGTCCGGGGGTCGTATTCCTCGCCCAGCAGTACTTC

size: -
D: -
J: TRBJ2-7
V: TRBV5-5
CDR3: CASSSSLGVSSYEQYF
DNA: TGTGCCAGCAGCTCATCCCTCGGGGTTAGCTCCTACGAGCAGTACTTC

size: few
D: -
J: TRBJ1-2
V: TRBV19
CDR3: CASSIGPDGGFYGYTF
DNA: TGTGCCAGTAGTATAGGGCCTGACGGAGGATTTTATGGCTACACCTTC

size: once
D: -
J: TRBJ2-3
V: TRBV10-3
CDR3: CATKGRGNTDTQYF
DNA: TGTGCCACCAAAGGACGGGGGAACACAGATACGCAGTATTTT

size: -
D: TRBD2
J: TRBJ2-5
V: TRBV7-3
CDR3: CASSSSGSGETQYF
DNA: TGTGCCAGCAGCTCTAGCGGGAGTGGGGAGACCCAGTACTTC

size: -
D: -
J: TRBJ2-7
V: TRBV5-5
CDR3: CASSLRDTVSYEQYF
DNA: TGTGCCAGCAGCCTACGGGACACGGTATCCTACGAGCAGTACTTC

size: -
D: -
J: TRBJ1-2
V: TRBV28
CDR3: CASTVDSNYGYTF
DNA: TGTGCCAGCACCGTAGACAGCAACTATGGCTACACCTTC

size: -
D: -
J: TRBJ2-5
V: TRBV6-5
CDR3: CASSYWAAKETQYF
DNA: TGTGCCAGCAGTTACTGGGCAGCAAAAGAGACCCAGTACTTC

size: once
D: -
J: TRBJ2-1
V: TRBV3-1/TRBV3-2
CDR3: CASSPHGAGVGNEQFF
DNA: TGTGCCAGCAGCCCCCATGGGGCAGGGGTGGGCAATGAGCAGTTCTTC

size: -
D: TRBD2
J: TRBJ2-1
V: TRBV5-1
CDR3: CASSFGTSGISSYNEQFF
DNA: TGCGCCAGCAGCTTCGGGACTAGCGGGATCAGCTCCTACAATGAGCAGTTCTTC

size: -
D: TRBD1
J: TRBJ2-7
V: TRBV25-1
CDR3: CASSYRGFEQYF
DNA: TGTGCCAGCAGTTACAGGGGGTTCGAGCAGTACTTC

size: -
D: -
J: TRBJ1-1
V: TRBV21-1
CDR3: CASSKAMNTEAFF
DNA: TGTGCCAGCAGCAAAGCCATGAACACTGAAGCTTTCTTT

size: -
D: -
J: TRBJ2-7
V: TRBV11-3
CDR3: CASSLRGTYEQYF
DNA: TGTGCCAGCAGCTTGAGAGGCACCTACGAGCAGTACTTC

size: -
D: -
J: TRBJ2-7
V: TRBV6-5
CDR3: CASSLGPGTYEQYF
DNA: TGTGCCAGCAGCCTTGGACCAGGGACCTACGAGCAGTACTTC

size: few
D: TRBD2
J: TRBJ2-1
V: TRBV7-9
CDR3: CASSLGLADEQFF
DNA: TGTGCCAGCAGCTTGGGACTAGCCGATGAGCAGTTCTTC

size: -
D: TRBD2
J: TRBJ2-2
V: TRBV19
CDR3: CASSIRARGLTNTGELFF
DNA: TGTGCCAGTAGTATAAGGGCCCGGGGACTAACTAACACCGGGGAGCTGTTTTTT

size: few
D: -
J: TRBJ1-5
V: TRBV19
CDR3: CASSMVYGGSNQPQHF
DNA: TGTGCCAGTAGTATGGTGTACGGGGGGAGCAATCAGCCCCAGCATTTT

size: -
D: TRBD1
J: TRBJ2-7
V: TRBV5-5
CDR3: CASSTGTGVYEQYF
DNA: TGTGCCAGCAGTACCGGGACAGGGGTATACGAGCAGTACTTC

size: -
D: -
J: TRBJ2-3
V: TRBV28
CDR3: CASRHRVSTDTQYF
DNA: TGTGCCAGCAGGCACAGGGTAAGCACAGATACGCAGTATTTT

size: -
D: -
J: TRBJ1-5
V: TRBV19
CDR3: CASSISGYPAQPQHF
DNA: TGTGCCAGTAGTATTTCCGGGTATCCGGCGCAGCCCCAGCATTTT

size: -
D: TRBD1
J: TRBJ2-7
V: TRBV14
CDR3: CASSQVPGTGIIFSSYEQYF
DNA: TGTGCCAGCAGCCAAGTTCCCGGGACAGGGATTATCTTTAGCTCCTACGAGCAGTACTTC

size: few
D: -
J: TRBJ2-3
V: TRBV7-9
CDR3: CASSLTGAGDTQYF
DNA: TGTGCCAGCAGCTTGACAGGTGCCGGGGATACGCAGTATTTT

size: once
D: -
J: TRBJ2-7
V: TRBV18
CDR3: CASSLAAPISYEQYF
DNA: TGTGCCAGCTCCCTCGCGGCCCCCATTTCCTACGAGCAGTACTTC

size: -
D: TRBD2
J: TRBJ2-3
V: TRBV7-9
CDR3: CASSSRAGGPDTQYF
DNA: TGTGCCAGCAGCTCACGAGCGGGAGGCCCAGATACGCAGTATTTT

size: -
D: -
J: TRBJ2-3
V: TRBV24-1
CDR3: CATSDLDGSGADTQYF
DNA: TGTGCCACCAGTGATTTGGACGGGAGTGGGGCAGATACGCAGTATTTT

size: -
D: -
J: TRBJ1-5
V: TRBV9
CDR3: CASSLELRGAQHF
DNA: TGTGCCAGCAGCCTCGAACTGCGGGGGGCCCAGCATTTT

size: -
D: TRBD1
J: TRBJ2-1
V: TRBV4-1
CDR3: CASSTGQGSNEQFF
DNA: TGCGCCAGCAGCACGGGACAGGGGTCGAATGAGCAGTTCTTC

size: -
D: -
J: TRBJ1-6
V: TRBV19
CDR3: CASSPRTLATLHF
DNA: TGTGCCAGTAGTCCTCGGACCCTAGCCACCCTCCACTTT

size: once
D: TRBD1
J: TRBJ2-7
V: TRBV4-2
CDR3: CASSQGDRVNEQYF
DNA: TGTGCCAGCAGCCAAGGGGACAGAGTCAACGAGCAGTACTTC

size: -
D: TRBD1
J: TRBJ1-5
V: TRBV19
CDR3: CASSGTGGQPQHF
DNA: TGTGCCTCCTCCGGGACAGGGGGTCAGCCCCAGCATTTT

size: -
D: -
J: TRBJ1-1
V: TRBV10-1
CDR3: CASSDDRMNTEAFF
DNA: TGCGCCAGCAGTGATGACAGGATGAACACTGAAGCTTTCTTT

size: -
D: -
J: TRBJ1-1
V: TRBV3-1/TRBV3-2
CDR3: CASSQGQVGEAFF
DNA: TGTGCCAGCAGCCAAGGGCAGGTTGGTGAAGCTTTCTTT